Shown below are 9 T cell receptor beta chains from a single sample sequenced in a study of Ad26.COV2.S vaccination and SARS-CoV-2 variants. Specified treatment: roughly 19 received Ad26.COV2.S at low or high dose, single or two shots; several received placebo; per-sample allocation not given. Samples came from day 63 after the first vaccine or placebo injection. The method was immunoSEQ multiplex PCR; TCRdb's version includes in-frame clones alone and lacks a portion of them. This sample carries more than 300,000 clones, 88% of them seen once, and the ten largest clones take 5.5% to 7%. The sample here was peripheral blood, taken in a trial of Ad26.COV2.S vaccine versus placebo. The source of these receptors is a person aged 18-65 years who received the Ad26.COV2.S COVID-19 vaccine or a placebo.

The V call is TRBV9, the J call TRBJ1-2; the D is unclear. The CDR3 has 14 amino acids. Germline V gives CDR1 SGDLS, CDR2 YYNGEE. The V end was cut by 0 bases, the J end by 7 bases, with 13 bases between. The CDR3 loop reads CASSVDPLSGGYTF. DNA for the CDR3: TGTGCCAGCAGCGTAGACCCCCTCTCCGGTGGCTACACCTTC.

This sequence joins TRBV6-5 and TRBJ2-4, with D possibly matching TRBD1 (5 bases). Trimming shortened V by 2 bases and J by 13 bases, and 9 bases separated the two germline ends. From germline, CDR1 is MNHEY and CDR2 SVGAGI. This CDR3 region has 11 residues. The CDR3 loop reads CASSYGRGQYF. CDR3 sequence (DNA): TGTGCCAGCAGTTACGGAAGGGGACAGTACTTC.

This sequence joins TRBV7-3 and TRBJ2-3; the D is unclear. The V gene lost 4 bases and the J gene lost 6 bases, with 8 bases spanning the gap. CDR1 and CDR2 (germline): SGHTA, FQGTGA. The CDR3 consists of 12 residues. The CDR3 DNA sequence: TGTGCCAGCAGCTCCGGGTCCGATACGCAGTATTTT. It yields the protein CASSSGSDTQYF.

The CDR3 DNA follows: TGTGCCAGCAGCCTCCTCGACAATGAGCAGTTCTTC. This codes for CASSLLDNEQFF. This rearrangement joins TRBV7-9 to TRBJ2-1, with D unresolved. Germline CDR1 is SEHNR and CDR2 is FQNEAQ (reference sequence). CDR3 length: 12 amino acids. V was trimmed by 5 bases and J by 5 bases, leaving 7 bases between them.

V and J are TRBV15 and TRBJ2-1; 14 nucleotides line up with TRBD2. The CDR3 is 17 amino acids. Germline values: CDR1 LNHNV, CDR2 YYDKDF (reference sequence). V lost 0 bases and J lost 11; bases outside the gene matches: 9. The CDR3 bases are TGTGCCACCAGCAGAGATAGAGGACTAGCGGGGGGAAATAAGCAGTTCTTC. Translating gives CATSRDRGLAGGNKQFF.

V gene TRBV9 combines with J gene TRBJ1-6; unclear D gene. The germline V gene encodes CDR1 SGDLS and CDR2 YYNGEE. V was clipped by 4 bases and J by 0 bases, with 11 bases between them. This CDR3 contains 16 residues. CDR3 residues: CASSWSLSSYNSPLHF. Written as DNA, the CDR3 is TGTGCCAGCAGCTGGAGTTTGAGCTCCTATAATTCACCCCTCCACTTT.

The chain couples TRBV5-4 to TRBJ1-4; no clear D gene. This CDR3 is built from 13 residues. V was clipped by 1 base and J by 8 bases, with 9 bases between them. Germline V gene sequence: CDR1 SGHNT, CDR2 YYREEE (reference sequence). The CDR3: CASSLSSREKLFF. CDR3 DNA sequence: TGTGCCAGCAGCTTGTCCTCTAGAGAAAAACTGTTTTTT.

This rearrangement joins TRBV11-2 to TRBJ1-1; D is perhaps TRBD1 (6 bases). This CDR3 contains 14 residues. V was cut by 1 base and J by 1 base, with 7 bases left in between. CDR1 and CDR2 (germline): SGHAT, FQNNGV. For the CDR3, the DNA is TGTGCCAGCAGCTTAGTAGGGGGGAACACTGAAGCTTTCTTT. This codes for CASSLVGGNTEAFF.

The V call is TRBV27, the J call TRBJ2-7, with D unclear. Germline V gene sequence: CDR1 MNHEY, CDR2 SMNVEV (reference sequence). The CDR3 extends over 11 amino acids. V was trimmed by 9 bases and J by 4 bases, leaving 10 bases between them. CDR3 sequence (DNA): TGTGCCAGTACTTATCAGTACGAGCAGTACTTC. It encodes CASTYQYEQYF.